The present TCR beta chain was sequenced within a study of T cells in Graves' hyperthyroidism and ophthalmopathy. This clonotype was counted between two and nine times. V dropped 5 bases and J dropped 0; count of bases not matched to a gene: 11. This CDR3 spans 19 amino acids. Germline V gives CDR1 PRHDT, CDR2 FYEKMQ (reference sequence). RNA transcripts served as the template for amplifying TCR beta CDR3 regions. Carried out on the TCR CDR3, a first-round RT-PCR used the HTBI primer set. TCRdb re-analysed the multiplex PCR reads in MiXCR, keeping a single row per CDR3 protein. The repertoire has roughly 740,000 distinct CDR3 sequences, 16% of them found once; the top ten carry 8.4%.

Sequencing input: blood. The receptor was isolated from a young man with Graves' hyperthyroidism. The chain employs TRBV13 and TRBJ2-3; 13 positions agree with TRBD2. CDR3 DNA: TGTGCCAGCAGCCCATCCCCTGGGACTAGCGGGACGAGCACAGATACGCAGTATTTT. Protein product: CASSPSPGTSGTSTDTQYF. Full variable domain (remainder filled in from reference TRBV13 and TRBJ2-3): AAGVIQSPRHLIKEKRETATLKCYPIPRHDTVYWYQQGPGQDPQFLISFYEKMQSDKGSIPDRFSAQQFSDYHSELNMSSLELGDSALYFCASSPSPGTSGTSTDTQYFGPGTRLTVL.